This TCR beta chain came from a study of regulatory T cells in long-lasting Graves disease. CDR1 MDHEN and CDR2 SYDVKM come from the germline V gene. The CDR3 totals 16 residues. V lost 5 bases to trimming and J lost 1 base, with 15 bases between them. This clonotype appeared many times. Its antigen is not identified. Time point denoted: newly diagnosed GD, antithyroid drugs for less than 3 months. The TCR library used RNA extracted from PBMCs. Through Arm-PCR of CDR3 regions and iRepertoire HTBI primers, TCR beta libraries were built. Each CDR3 protein gets one entry after TCRdb re-called the multiplex PCR reads with MiXCR. The sample yields 600,000 to 650,000 distinct CDR3 sequences, less than 20% seen once. Broader study findings: Investigators studied peripheral blood only, not thyroid tissue.

These records were also assigned to another study, of T cells in Graves' hyperthyroidism and ophthalmopathy. That source adds: Subjects aged 18 to 65 presented with newly diagnosed hyperthyroidism of less than 2 months' duration. Together with thyroid ultrasound, orbital computed tomography, serum thyroxine and TRAb, clinical symptoms were used for diagnoses. The HTBI primer set was used in a first-round RT-PCR of the TCR CDR3.

The origin of this receptor is a woman in her 30s with Graves disease. Sequencing was performed on peripheral blood mononuclear cells (PBMCs), taken at new diagnosis, from a patient treated with antithyroid drugs. V and J are TRBV28 and TRBJ1-5, with D possibly matching TRBD1 (5 bases). CDR3 region: CASSPSTVLSNQPQHF. The CDR3 DNA is TGTGCCAGCAGTCCCTCGACAGTCCTGAGCAATCAGCCCCAGCATTTT.